A single sample is the source of the 15 T cell receptor beta chains below, sequenced in a study of blood T cell repertoires in COVID-19. Assay used: immunoSEQ multiplex PCR; TCRdb lists only in-frame clones, some missing. Of around 130,000 clones in the sample, around four fifths were seen once. The source material was peripheral blood. Source of these receptors: a human donor in a cohort sampled during active COVID-19.

This chain links TRBV4-2 with TRBJ1-5; a possible D gene is TRBD1 (6 bases). Germline CDR1 and CDR2: LGHNA and YNFKEQ. The CDR3 is 16 residues long. The ends were cut back, 1 base at V and 5 bases at J, with 15 bases in the middle. In DNA, the CDR3 is TGTGCCAGCAGCCAAGTGGGGCTAGGGGGTGATCAGCCCCAGCATTTT. Translated: CASSQVGLGGDQPQHF.

The J gene is TRBJ2-3, the V gene TRBV18, with 8 positions matching TRBD2. Trimming removed 3 bases from V and 2 bases from J; junction bases left unmatched: 7. This CDR3 is built from 16 residues. The germline gives CDR1 KGHSH, CDR2 LQKENI. The CDR3 reads CASSPDLSGVTDTQYF. For the CDR3, the DNA is TGTGCCAGCTCACCGGACCTTAGCGGGGTCACAGATACGCAGTATTTT.

This CDR3 is CAWSPFSEKLFF. In nucleotides, the CDR3 is TGTGCCTGGAGTCCGTTCAGTGAAAAACTGTTTTTT. The chain uses TRBV30 and TRBJ1-4; D uncertain. V was trimmed by 2 bases and J by 7 bases, leaving 8 bases between them. Germline CDR1 reads GTSNPN; CDR2 reads SVGIG (reference sequence). The CDR3 totals 12 residues.

This rearrangement joins TRBV5-1 to TRBJ2-1; maybe TRBD1 (7 bases). CDR1 is SGHRS, CDR2 YFSETQ, per germline. The CDR3 covers 16 residues. The V end lost 1 base, the J end lost 9 bases, and 20 bases lay between the germline ends. The CDR3 DNA reads as TGCGCCAGCAGCTTGATCCTGGCAGGGGGGTTTAGTGAGCAGTTCTTC. It is translated as CASSLILAGGFSEQFF.

The chain carries TRBV11-3 and TRBJ2-3, with D maybe TRBD2 (5 bases). Trimming pared 0 bases from V and 8 bases from J, leaving 9 bases between. CDR1 and CDR2 from the germline V gene are SGHNT and YENEEA. The CDR3 runs 13 residues. The CDR3: CASSLDPTSTQYF. CDR3 DNA: TGTGCCAGCAGCTTAGATCCAACTAGTACGCAGTATTTT. Variable domain in full (rest from reference TRBV11-3 and TRBJ2-3): EAGVVQSPRYKIIEKKQPVAFWCNPISGHNTLYWYLQNLGQGPELLIRYENEEAVDDSQLPKDRFSAERLKGVDSTLKIQPAELGDSAVYLCASSLDPTSTQYFGPGTRLTVL.

In its sample, this clone was seen once. This sequence joins TRBV9 and TRBJ2-2; the D is unclear. Deletions cut 3 bases from V and 6 bases from J, with 12 bases between. The germline V gene has CDR1 SGDLS and CDR2 YYNGEE. This CDR3 spans 14 amino acids. CDR3 nucleotides: TGTGCCAGCAGCGCCATGAGTGAGGCCGGGGAGCTGTTTTTT. As protein: CASSAMSEAGELFF.

This chain links TRBV14 with TRBJ1-2; possibly TRBD1 for D (6 bases). V was shortened by 4 bases and J by 4 bases, with 10 bases between the two germline ends. Germline loops: CDR1 SGHDN, CDR2 FVKESK. The CDR3 is made up of 13 amino acids. In nucleotides, the CDR3 is TGTGCCAGCAGCCTCGGACAGCTCTATGGCTACACCTTC. It codes for CASSLGQLYGYTF.

J is TRBJ2-6 and V is TRBV7-8; D unclear. CDR1 is SGHVS and CDR2 is FQNEAQ in the germline V gene. Trimming took 7 bases from V and 1 from J, leaving 17 bases between them. The CDR3 is 17 residues long. The CDR3 region is CASTKSVASSGANVLTF. The CDR3 region has the DNA TGTGCCAGCACCAAATCGGTAGCCAGTTCTGGGGCCAACGTCCTGACTTTC.

This clone has a single count. J is TRBJ2-7 and V is TRBV30, with D possibly being TRBD2 (6 bases). The germline gives CDR1 GTSNPN, CDR2 SVGIG (reference sequence). The CDR3 length is 12 residues. The V and J ends lost 6 bases and 7 bases respectively, with 16 bases between them. Here the CDR3 reads CACGTPGVEQYF. The CDR3 DNA sequence: TGTGCCTGTGGTACTCCGGGGGTTGAGCAGTACTTC.

This sequence joins TRBV5-6 and TRBJ1-4, with 12 bases identical to TRBD1. This CDR3 has 18 amino acids. From germline, CDR1 is SGHDT and CDR2 YYEEEE. V dropped 0 bases and J dropped 3; count of bases not matched to a gene: 6. The CDR3 sequence is CASSLAGTGGTANEKLFF. Here the CDR3 DNA reads TGTGCCAGCAGCTTGGCGGGGACAGGGGGCACGGCTAATGAAAAACTGTTTTTT.

A single count supports this clone. The gene calls are TRBV6-2 or TRBV6-3 and TRBJ2-3, with D perhaps TRBD2 (5 bases). In germline, CDR1 is MNHEY, CDR2 SVGEGT. V dropped 3 bases and J dropped 6 bases, with 10 bases sitting between them. The CDR3 loop spans 13 amino acids. CDR3 sequence (DNA): TGTGCCAGCAGTTATAGTGGACTGGATACGCAGTATTTT. Translation gives CASSYSGLDTQYF.

This sequence joins TRBV10-3 and TRBJ2-3, with D tentatively TRBD1 (5 bases). The germline V gene has CDR1 ENHRY and CDR2 SYGVKD. The CDR3 extends over 16 amino acids. The V end was cut by 2 bases, the J end by 8 bases, with 20 bases between. CDR3 in amino acids: CAISEVPGAGKGTQYF. CDR3 in DNA: TGTGCCATCAGTGAGGTCCCTGGGGCAGGGAAGGGTACGCAGTATTTT.

The rearrangement uses TRBV6-5 and TRBJ1-5; 9 bases are shared with TRBD1. J lost 6 bases, V lost 8 bases, and 5 bases had no gene match. The germline gives CDR1 MNHEY, CDR2 SVGAGI. The CDR3 loop spans 13 amino acids. The CDR3 sequence is CASRQGVGQPQHF. Written as DNA, the CDR3 is TGTGCCAGCCGACAGGGGGTGGGTCAGCCCCAGCATTTT.

V and J are TRBV6-6 and TRBJ2-1; D is unresolved. This CDR3 is built from 15 residues. V lost 7 bases to trimming and J lost 1 base, with 14 bases between them. Germline V gene data show CDR1 as MNHNY and CDR2 as SVGAGI (reference sequence). CDR3 protein: CASNSDLVSYNEQFF. DNA for the CDR3: TGTGCCAGCAATTCCGACTTAGTATCCTACAATGAGCAGTTCTTC.

This rearrangement joins TRBV5-6 to TRBJ2-1; possibly TRBD1 for D (6 bases). The germline V and J ends were trimmed by 5 bases and 2 bases, with 14 bases remaining between them. The germline CDR1 and CDR2 sequences are SGHDT and YYEEEE. The CDR3 spans 15 residues. The CDR3 sequence: CASSQTGSTYNEQFF. The CDR3 DNA reads as TGTGCCAGCAGTCAAACAGGGAGTACCTACAATGAGCAGTTCTTC.